The 16 T cell receptor beta chains listed next were all sequenced from one sample in a study of Tregs in tolerant kidney transplant recipients (dated by TCRdb to about 2019). The protocol used for the library was the immunoSEQ multiplex PCR assay. Drawn from immuneACCESS, this table holds only the in-frame rearrangements with V and J called that TCRdb kept. Clones are partly lost; checked studies trace under half to an unresolved V gene and leave the rest unexplained. The sample table lists around 52,000 clones, 80% to 90% of them with a count of one. Around 5.5% of the sample is taken by the ten largest. Sequencing was performed on CD4+ T cells from blood. The receptors here all came from a human donor in good health.

The genes are TRBV11-3 and TRBJ2-1; 11 bases match TRBD1. Germline loops: CDR1 SGHNT, CDR2 YENEEA. This CDR3 has 15 amino acids. The J segment lost 8 bases and the V segment lost 5 bases, leaving 8 bases of the junction unmatched. CDR3 sequence reads: CASSRGTGGQDEQFF. The CDR3 DNA reads TGTGCCAGCAGCCGAGGGACAGGGGGTCAGGATGAGCAGTTCTTC.

This chain uses TRBV19 with TRBJ2-1; D is undetermined. The germline V and J ends were trimmed by 10 bases and 8 bases, with 12 bases remaining between them. The CDR3 spans 11 residues. Germline V gene lookup returns CDR1 LNHDA and CDR2 SQIVND (reference sequence). The CDR3: CAIYNGDEQFF. CDR3 nucleotides: TGTGCCATATACAACGGCGATGAGCAGTTCTTC.

The rearrangement uses TRBV23-1 and TRBJ2-1; 10 nucleotides agree with TRBD2. TRBV23-1 is an open reading frame whose function is uncertain. The junction had 6 bases not matched to a gene; V was cut back by 0 bases and J by 4 bases. The length of the CDR3 is 17 residues. The CDR3 bases are TGCGCCAGCAGTCAATCCGGGACTAGCGAAAGATACAATGAGCAGTTCTTC. This sequence encodes CASSQSGTSERYNEQFF.

This clone is categorized as medium-sized (0.01 to 0.1%). This chain joins TRBV27 and TRBJ1-5; no reliable D call. V was trimmed by 2 bases and J by 2 bases, leaving 10 bases between them. This CDR3 spans 15 amino acids. The germline CDR1 and CDR2 sequences are MNHEY and SMNVEV (reference sequence). The CDR3, as DNA: TGTGCCAGCAGTTTAGGAGGGCTAGGCAATCAGCCCCAGCATTTT. Its translation: CASSLGGLGNQPQHF.

The V and J genes are TRBV4-3 and TRBJ2-1, with TRBD2 matching over 11 bases. The CDR3 runs 16 residues. CDR1 and CDR2 (germline): LGHNA, YSLEER. With 0 bases clipped from V and 6 bases from J, the junction kept 4 bases outside the gene matches. CDR3 bases: TGCGCCAGCAGCCAAGATTCACTAGCGGGAGCCAATGAGCAGTTCTTC. Encoded protein: CASSQDSLAGANEQFF.

This rearrangement joins TRBV10-2 to TRBJ1-5, with D unclear. CDR3 size: 12 residues. Germline V CDR1 and CDR2: WSHSY, SAAADI. V was clipped by 7 bases and J by 6 bases, with 10 bases between them. The CDR3, as DNA: TGCGCCAGCACGGACCGCGCTCAGCCCCAGCATTTT. Translation gives CASTDRAQPQHF.

J is TRBJ1-3 and V is TRBV7-2; no firm D call. Looked up from germline, CDR1 is SGHTA and CDR2 is FQGNSA. Between the trimmed V and J ends, which lost 8 bases and 0 bases, there was a span of 14 bases. The CDR3 totals 15 residues. The CDR3 protein is CASGHSTLSGNTIYF. The DNA for the CDR3 is TGTGCCAGCGGGCACAGTACCCTCTCTGGAAACACCATATATTTT.

V is TRBV12-5 and J is TRBJ2-7, with TRBD1 matching over 8 bases. Per the germline V gene, CDR1 is LGHNT and CDR2 is FRNRAP. This CDR3 has 14 amino acids. The ends lost 7 bases at V and 7 bases at J; junction bases unmatched: 12. The CDR3 DNA follows: TGTGCTAGTGCCCAAATGGACAGGGAGGCAGAGCAGTACTTC. Encoded protein: CASAQMDREAEQYF.

The rearrangement links TRBV7-9 to TRBJ1-2; D ambiguous. CDR3 size: 16 residues. V dropped 5 bases and J dropped 8 bases, with 24 bases sitting between them. Germline CDR1 and CDR2: SEHNR and FQNEAQ (reference sequence). The CDR3 is CASSRGSTGQIKGYTF. The CDR3 nucleotides read TGTGCCAGCAGCCGAGGATCGACCGGCCAGATTAAAGGCTACACCTTC.

V and J are TRBV2 and TRBJ1-2, with TRBD1 matching over 8 bases. Germline V gene sequence: CDR1 SNHLY, CDR2 FYNNEI. CDR3 length equals 13 residues. The trim removed 7 bases at V and 7 bases at J, leaving 8 bases unmatched. DNA for the CDR3: TGTGCCAGCATACCCGACAGGGGATCTGGCTACACCTTC. This gives the protein CASIPDRGSGYTF.

V is TRBV6-6 and J is TRBJ1-5, with 11 bases identical to TRBD1. The length of the CDR3 is 13 residues. Germline V gives CDR1 MNHNY, CDR2 SVGAGI (reference sequence). With 6 bases clipped from V and 5 bases from J, the junction kept 0 bases outside the gene matches. The CDR3, as DNA: TGTGCCAGCAGGGGACAGGGGGATCAGCCCCAGCATTTT. As protein: CASRGQGDQPQHF.

The gene calls are TRBV7-9 and TRBJ2-1; 7 bases are shared with TRBD1. Germline V gene data show CDR1 as SEHNR and CDR2 as FQNEAQ (reference sequence). Trimming removed 4 bases from V and 2 bases from J; junction bases left unmatched: 5. The CDR3 spans 15 residues. For the CDR3, the DNA is TGTGCCAGCAGCTCGGGACAGACGACCTACAATGAGCAGTTCTTC. The encoded protein is CASSSGQTTYNEQFF. The variable domain in full, with the rest retrieved from reference TRBV7-9 and TRBJ2-1, is DTGVSQNPRHKITKRGQNVTFRCDPISEHNRLYWYRQTLGQGPEFLTYFQNEAQLEKSRLLSDRFSAERPKGSFSTLEIQRTEQGDSAMYLCASSSGQTTYNEQFFGPGTRLTVL.

V usage is TRBV15 and J usage is TRBJ2-1; D gene ambiguous. The germline V gene encodes CDR1 LNHNV and CDR2 YYDKDF (reference sequence). The CDR3 runs to 15 residues. Trimming removed 0 bases from V and 5 bases from J, with 11 bases in between. The CDR3 sequence is CATSRDYQPNNEQFF. The CDR3 region has the DNA TGTGCCACCAGCAGAGATTATCAACCGAACAATGAGCAGTTCTTC.

This clone appeared many times. The chain has TRBV9 and TRBJ1-1; TRBD1 might be the D (5 bases). This CDR3 has 15 residues. Between the trimmed V and J ends, which lost 0 bases and 3 bases, there was a span of 12 bases. The germline gives CDR1 SGDLS, CDR2 YYNGEE. The CDR3 spells CASSVGGMGDTEAFF. The CDR3 nucleotides are TGTGCCAGCAGCGTAGGGGGGATGGGAGACACTGAAGCTTTCTTT.

This clone was detected only a few times. The V gene is TRBV29-1, the J gene TRBJ2-3; no definite D call. V was trimmed by 5 bases and J by 2 bases, leaving 14 bases between them. The CDR3 spans 14 residues. Germline lookup yields CDR1 SQVTM and CDR2 ANQGSEA. DNA of the CDR3: TGCAGCGTTTTTGGGCGGTACAACACAGATACGCAGTATTTT. Its translation is CSVFGRYNTDTQYF.

This clone was counted a few times. The chain couples TRBV9 to TRBJ2-3; 8 nucleotides line up with TRBD1. CDR1 is SGDLS, CDR2 YYNGEE, per germline. The V segment lost 4 bases and the J segment 5 bases; nucleotides outside the gene matches: 12. The CDR3 has 16 amino acids. CDR3 in amino acids: CASSPRGTGGIDTQYF. CDR3 DNA sequence: TGTGCCAGCAGCCCTAGGGGAACAGGGGGAATAGATACGCAGTATTTT.